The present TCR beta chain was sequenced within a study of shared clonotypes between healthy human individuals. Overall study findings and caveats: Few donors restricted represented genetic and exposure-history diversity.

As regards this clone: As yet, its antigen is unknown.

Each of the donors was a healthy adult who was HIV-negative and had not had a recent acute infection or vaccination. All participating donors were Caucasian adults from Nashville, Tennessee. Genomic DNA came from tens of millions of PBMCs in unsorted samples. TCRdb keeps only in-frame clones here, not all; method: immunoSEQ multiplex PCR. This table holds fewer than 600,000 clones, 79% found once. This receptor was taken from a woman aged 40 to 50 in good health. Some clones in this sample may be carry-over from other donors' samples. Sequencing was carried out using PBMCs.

The CDR3 DNA reads TGCAGCGTTCCTATAGCCGGCTACAATGAGCAGTTCTTC. Encoded protein: CSVPIAGYNEQFF. The chain combines TRBV29-1 with TRBJ2-1; no firm D call. From germline, CDR1 is SQVTM and CDR2 ANQGSEA. The CDR3 extends over 13 amino acids. The V end was cut by 5 bases, the J end by 3 bases, with 11 bases between.